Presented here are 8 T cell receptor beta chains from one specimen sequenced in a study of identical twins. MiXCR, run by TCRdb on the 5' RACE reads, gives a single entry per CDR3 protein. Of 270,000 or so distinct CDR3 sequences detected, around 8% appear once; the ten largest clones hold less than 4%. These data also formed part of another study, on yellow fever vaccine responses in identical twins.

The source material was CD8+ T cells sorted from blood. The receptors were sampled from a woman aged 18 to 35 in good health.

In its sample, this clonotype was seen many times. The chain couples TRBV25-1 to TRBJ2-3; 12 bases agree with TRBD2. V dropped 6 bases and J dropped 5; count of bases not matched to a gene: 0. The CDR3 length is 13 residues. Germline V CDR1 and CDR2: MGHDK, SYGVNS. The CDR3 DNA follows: TGTGCCAGCAGGACTAGCGGGGGAGATACGCAGTATTTT. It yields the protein CASRTSGGDTQYF.

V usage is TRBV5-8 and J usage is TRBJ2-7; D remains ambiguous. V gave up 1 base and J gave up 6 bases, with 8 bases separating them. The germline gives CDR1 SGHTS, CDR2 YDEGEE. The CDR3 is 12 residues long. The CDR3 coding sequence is TGTGCCAGCAGCTTGCGAGAAGGCGAGCAGTACTTC. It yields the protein CASSLREGEQYF.

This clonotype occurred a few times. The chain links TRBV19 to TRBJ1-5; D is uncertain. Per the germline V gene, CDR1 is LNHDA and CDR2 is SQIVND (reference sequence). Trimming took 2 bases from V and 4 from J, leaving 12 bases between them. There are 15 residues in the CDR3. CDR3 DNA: TGTGCCAGTAGTATATTCGGCATTTGGAATCAGCCCCAGCATTTT. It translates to CASSIFGIWNQPQHF.

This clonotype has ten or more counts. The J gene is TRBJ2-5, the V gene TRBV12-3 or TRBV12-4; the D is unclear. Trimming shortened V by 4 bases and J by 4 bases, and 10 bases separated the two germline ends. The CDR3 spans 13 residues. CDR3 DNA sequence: TGTGCCAGCAGTTCGGTCAATCTAGAGACCCAGTACTTC. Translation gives CASSSVNLETQYF.

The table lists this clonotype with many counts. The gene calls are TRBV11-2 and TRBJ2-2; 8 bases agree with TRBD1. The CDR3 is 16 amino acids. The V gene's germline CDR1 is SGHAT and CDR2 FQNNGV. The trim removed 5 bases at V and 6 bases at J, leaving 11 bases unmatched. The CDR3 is CASSLKRQGSAGELFF. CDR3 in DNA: TGTGCCAGCAGCCTCAAGCGACAGGGGAGTGCCGGGGAGCTGTTTTTT.

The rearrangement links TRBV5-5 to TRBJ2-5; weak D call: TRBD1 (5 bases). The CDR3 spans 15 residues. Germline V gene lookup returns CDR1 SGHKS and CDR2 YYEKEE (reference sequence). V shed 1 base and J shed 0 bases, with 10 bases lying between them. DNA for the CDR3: TGTGCCAGCAGCTTGAGACAGCTGTACCAAGAGACCCAGTACTTC. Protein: CASSLRQLYQETQYF.

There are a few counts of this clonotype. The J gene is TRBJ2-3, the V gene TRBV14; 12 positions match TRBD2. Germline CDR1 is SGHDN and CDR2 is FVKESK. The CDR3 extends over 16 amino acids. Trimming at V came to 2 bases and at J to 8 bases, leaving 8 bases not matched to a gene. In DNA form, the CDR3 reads TGTGCCAGCAGCCAACTAGCGGGGGGGACCCTCGTTACGCAGTATTTT. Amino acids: CASSQLAGGTLVTQYF. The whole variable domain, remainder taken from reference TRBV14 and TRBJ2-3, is EAGVTQFPSHSVIEKGQTVTLRCDPISGHDNLYWYRRVMGKEIKFLLHFVKESKQDESGMPNNRFLAERTGGTYSTLKVQPAELEDSGVYFCASSQLAGGTLVTQYFGPGTRLTVL.

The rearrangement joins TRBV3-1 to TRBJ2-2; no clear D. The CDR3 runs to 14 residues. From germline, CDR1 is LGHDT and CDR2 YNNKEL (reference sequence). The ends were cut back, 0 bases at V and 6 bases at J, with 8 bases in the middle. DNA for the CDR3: TGTGCCAGCAGCCAAGAGAGAGAGGCCGGGGAGCTGTTTTTT. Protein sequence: CASSQEREAGELFF. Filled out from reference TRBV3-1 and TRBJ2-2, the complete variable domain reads DTAVSQTPKYLVTQMGNDKSIKCEQNLGHDTMYWYKQDSKKFLKIMFSYNNKELIINETVPNRFSPKSPDKAHLNLHINSLELGDSAVYFCASSQEREAGELFFGEGSRLTVL.